One and the same sample provided the 4 T cell receptor beta chains below, sequenced in a study of CD8 T cells in ankylosing spondylitis. TCRdb used MiXCR to reprocess the 5' RACE reads, holding one entry per CDR3 protein. The table shows 250,000 or so distinct CDR3 sequences, with roughly a quarter occurring only once. Sequencing was carried out using blood, either unsorted or a sorted T cell fraction (not recorded which). Receptors were obtained from a male donor with ankylosing spondylitis or in good health (not recorded which).

This clonotype was seen repeatedly, ten times or more. This rearrangement joins TRBV5-6 to TRBJ1-2, with TRBD1 matching over 9 bases. Germline CDR1 reads SGHDT; CDR2 reads YYEEEE. Unmatched junction bases numbered 11, after V lost 3 bases and J lost 5 bases. CDR3 length: 16 residues. CDR3 in amino acids: CASSSSQDRGSYGYTF. The CDR3 region has the DNA TGTGCCAGCAGCTCTTCTCAAGACAGGGGGTCTTATGGCTACACCTTC.

This clonotype was counted between two and nine times. CDR3 sequence reads: CSADDRGHVTDTQYF. DNA for the CDR3: TGCAGTGCTGACGACAGGGGGCACGTCACAGATACGCAGTATTTT. The chain recombines TRBV20-1 with TRBJ2-3, with 10 nucleotides matching TRBD1. Germline-derived CDR1 and CDR2 are DFQATT and SNEGSKA (reference sequence). CDR3 length: 15 residues. V shed 5 bases and J 2 bases; nucleotides not matched to a gene: 7.

The V gene is TRBV20-1, the J gene TRBJ2-5, with 8 bases matching TRBD2. CDR3 length: 13 amino acids. CDR1 and CDR2 from the germline V gene are DFQATT and SNEGSKA (reference sequence). CDR3 in amino acids: CSGGGPGGETQYF. The DNA of the CDR3 is TGCTCCGGGGGGGGGCCGGGGGGAGAGACCCAGTACTTC.

This clonotype was seen many times. The rearrangement joins TRBV20-1 to TRBJ2-5, with D possibly matching TRBD2 (5 bases). Germline CDR1 is DFQATT and CDR2 is SNEGSKA (reference sequence). The CDR3 extends over 16 amino acids. With 1 base removed from V and 0 bases from J, the gap between germline ends came to 15 bases. CDR3 DNA sequence: TGCAGTGCTAGAGGAGTGACTAACCAGTACCAAGAGACCCAGTACTTC. It specifies CSARGVTNQYQETQYF.